These T cell receptor beta chains were read from a single sample in a study of cytomegalovirus exposure and HLA in healthy donors. Here immunoSEQ multiplex PCR was the method, and the copy in TCRdb shows in-frame clones only, minus some. In the table there are some 200,000 clones, about 79% of which are singletons. The material sequenced was PBMCs. The receptors stem from a boy aged 2-15 years in good health and CMV-seronegative. The CDR3 runs from the conserved cysteine through the conserved F or W. A D gene is named only where the DNA matches it firmly. Only some rows state a clone size, as once, few, many or a class for expanded clones.

D gene	CDR3 length	V gene	clone size	J gene	CDR3 protein	CDR3 DNA
TRBD1	14	TRBV5-1	-	TRBJ1-2	CASSGTTGDYGYTF	TGCGCCAGCAGCGGAACCACAGGGGACTATGGCTACACCTTC
TRBD1	15	TRBV19	-	TRBJ1-1	CASRESGGQRTEAFF	TGTGCCAGTAGGGAGTCAGGGGGCCAGCGAACTGAAGCTTTCTTT
-	12	TRBV27	-	TRBJ2-7	CASYWSSYEQYF	TGTGCCAGCTACTGGAGCTCCTACGAGCAGTACTTC
TRBD1	11	TRBV30	once	TRBJ2-1	CAFSSRGQQFF	TGTGCCTTTTCATCCAGGGGGCAACAGTTCTTC
-	14	TRBV10-3	few	TRBJ1-6	CATRAERYNSPLHF	TGTGCCACCAGGGCAGAACGATATAATTCACCCCTCCACTTT
-	13	TRBV27	-	TRBJ1-2	CASMRVGGYGYTF	TGTGCCAGCATGAGGGTTGGTGGGTATGGCTACACCTTC
TRBD2	17	TRBV5-4	-	TRBJ2-5	CASSLWVNSGGSKTQYF	TGTGCCAGCAGCTTGTGGGTGAATAGCGGGGGTTCGAAGACCCAGTACTTC
TRBD1	15	TRBV5-5	-	TRBJ2-7	CASSLAPGQGAEQYF	TGTGCCAGCAGCTTGGCCCCGGGACAGGGGGCCGAGCAGTACTTC
-	14	TRBV6-5	-	TRBJ2-7	CASSYSGVGGEQYF	TGTGCCAGCAGTTACTCAGGGGTAGGGGGCGAGCAGTACTTC
-	16	TRBV4-3	-	TRBJ1-5	CASSPQKTPGCQPQHF	TGCGCCAGCAGCCCCCAAAAGACCCCCGGGTGTCAGCCCCAGCATTTT
-	15	TRBV6-1	once	TRBJ1-2	CASSEARPGNYGYTF	TGTGCCAGCAGTGAAGCGCGTCCGGGGAACTATGGCTACACCTTC
TRBD1	14	TRBV29-1	-	TRBJ1-2	CSVYGGQGFSGYTF	TGCAGCGTTTATGGGGGACAGGGGTTCTCTGGCTACACCTTC
TRBD1	13	TRBV19	few	TRBJ1-6	CASRGTVNSPLHF	TGTGCCAGTCGAGGGACAGTGAATTCACCCCTCCACTTT
-	13	TRBV5-6	-	TRBJ1-5	CASSETGNQPQHF	TGTGCCAGCAGCGAGACAGGTAATCAGCCCCAGCATTTT
TRBD1	14	TRBV7-3	-	TRBJ2-1	CASSSGTGDGEQFF	TGTGCCAGCAGCTCCGGGACAGGGGATGGTGAGCAGTTCTTC
TRBD1	14	TRBV27	-	TRBJ2-7	CASSLGQGAYEQYF	TGTGCCAGCAGTTTAGGACAGGGTGCCTACGAGCAGTACTTC
-	15	TRBV5-1	-	TRBJ1-2	CASSLGQREGYGYTF	TGCGCCAGCAGCTTGGGACAGCGAGAAGGTTATGGCTACACCTTC
TRBD1	17	TRBV4-2	few	TRBJ1-5	CASSLAQGVDSNQPQHF	TGTGCCAGCAGCCTAGCCCAGGGGGTTGATAGCAATCAGCCCCAGCATTTT
TRBD1	16	TRBV4-2	-	TRBJ1-4	CASSPLQGQGDEKLFF	TGTGCCAGCAGCCCGTTGCAGGGACAGGGAGATGAAAAACTGTTTTTT
TRBD2	15	TRBV6-6	-	TRBJ2-1	CASSRRASGGGEQFF	TGTGCCAGCAGTCGACGGGCTAGCGGGGGGGGTGAGCAGTTCTTC
TRBD1	13	TRBV9	-	TRBJ2-3	CASSPGGPDTQYF	TGTGCCAGCAGCCCAGGGGGCCCAGATACGCAGTATTTT
TRBD1	14	TRBV11-2	once	TRBJ1-1	CASSPQGARTEAFF	TGTGCCAGCAGCCCTCAGGGGGCGCGGACTGAAGCTTTCTTT
-	18	TRBV12-1	-	TRBJ1-5	CASSLWMGRGPFYQPQHF	TGTGCCAGCAGCTTATGGATGGGCAGGGGCCCATTTTATCAGCCCCAGCATTTT
TRBD2	18	TRBV4-3	-	TRBJ2-3	CASSQEPMRGGGAWTQYF	TGCGCCAGCAGCCAAGAACCCATGAGAGGCGGGGGGGCGTGGACGCAGTATTTT
-	12	TRBV7-2	once	TRBJ2-3	CASSFYTDTQYF	TGTGCCAGCAGCTTTTACACAGATACGCAGTATTTT
-	14	TRBV4-3	few	TRBJ1-2	CASNSGSSNLGYTF	TGCGCCAGCAACTCCGGGAGCTCCAATTTAGGCTACACCTTC
-	15	TRBV18	-	TRBJ1-1	CASSFNSQGPTEAFF	TGTGCCAGCTCATTTAATTCACAGGGACCCACTGAAGCTTTCTTT
TRBD1	13	TRBV7-9	-	TRBJ1-2	CASNRGQGRGYTF	TGTGCCAGCAATCGGGGACAGGGACGAGGCTACACCTTC
-	15	TRBV27	-	TRBJ1-2	CASNSGTNLNYGYTF	TGTGCCAGCAACTCAGGGACAAATCTTAACTATGGCTACACCTTC
-	14	TRBV6-5	-	TRBJ1-4	CASSPGLLNEKLFF	TGTGCCAGCAGTCCGGGACTGTTAAATGAAAAACTGTTTTTT
TRBD2	17	TRBV4-1	once	TRBJ2-1	CASSQDWASGGYNEQFF	TGCGCCAGCAGCCAAGATTGGGCTAGCGGGGGATACAATGAGCAGTTCTTC
-	14	TRBV4-1	-	TRBJ2-3	CASSPLSSPDTQYF	TGCGCCAGCAGCCCATTAAGTAGCCCAGATACGCAGTATTTT
-	13	TRBV7-9	-	TRBJ1-2	CASSSTANYGYTF	TGTGCCAGCAGCTCCACAGCTAACTATGGCTACACCTTC
-	14	TRBV25-1	-	TRBJ1-1	CASSGSPGTTSTFF	TGTGCCAGCAGTGGAAGCCCCGGGACAACCTCGACTTTCTTT
TRBD2	14	TRBV6-1	-	TRBJ2-7	CASNPGLSSGEQYF	TGTGCCAGCAACCCGGGACTAAGTTCTGGCGAGCAGTACTTC
-	13	TRBV9	few	TRBJ1-1	CASSSGQNTEAFF	TGTGCCAGCAGCTCAGGACAGAACACTGAAGCTTTCTTT
-	13	TRBV11-1	once	TRBJ2-5	CASGLGLEGTQYF	TGTGCCAGCGGGTTGGGGCTGGAGGGGACCCAGTACTTC
-	13	TRBV4-3	-	TRBJ2-5	CASSQGGGETQYF	TGCGCCAGCAGCCAAGGTGGGGGGGAGACCCAGTACTTC
TRBD1	15	TRBV27	-	TRBJ2-7	CASSITGTARYEQYF	TGTGCCAGCAGTATCACCGGGACAGCCCGATACGAGCAGTACTTC
TRBD2	15	TRBV30	-	TRBJ2-3	CAWSGLSGGRDTQYF	TGTGCCTGGAGTGGGCTCTCGGGGGGGCGTGATACGCAGTATTTT
-	16	TRBV27	-	TRBJ1-5	CASSTTPTGTGQPQHF	TGTGCCAGCAGTACCACCCCCACAGGTACGGGTCAGCCCCAGCATTTT
-	17	TRBV15	-	TRBJ1-2	CATSSRRGTGRNYGYTF	TGTGCCACCAGCTCAAGACGTGGAACAGGGAGAAACTATGGCTACACCTTC
-	14	TRBV5-4	-	TRBJ1-1	CASSRDIGDTEAFF	TGTGCCAGCAGCCGGGACATCGGAGACACTGAAGCTTTCTTT
-	15	TRBV25-1	once	TRBJ2-3	CASTPSRASTDTQYF	TGTGCCAGCACCCCCAGCAGGGCTAGCACAGATACGCAGTATTTT
-	15	TRBV13	-	TRBJ2-3	CASSLEGPGERTQYF	TGTGCCAGCAGCTTAGAAGGTCCGGGGGAGCGTACGCAGTATTTT
-	14	TRBV9	few	TRBJ2-1	CASSVGERGNEQFF	TGTGCCAGCAGCGTAGGTGAAAGGGGGAATGAGCAGTTCTTC
TRBD1	15	TRBV19	-	TRBJ1-1	CASSLRDRGYAEAFF	TGTGCCAGTAGTCTTCGTGACAGGGGATACGCTGAAGCTTTCTTT
-	20	TRBV4-3	few	TRBJ1-6	CASSQGLFTGAPNDNSPLHF	TGCGCCAGCAGCCAAGGGCTTTTTACGGGAGCCCCAAACGATAATTCACCCCTCCACTTT
-	15	TRBV18	-	TRBJ1-4	CASSGQQGSNEKLFF	TGTGCCAGCTCTGGCCAACAGGGCAGTAATGAAAAACTGTTTTTT
-	14	TRBV2	once	TRBJ2-7	CASTYEAGSYEQYF	TGTGCCAGCACATATGAGGCGGGATCCTACGAGCAGTACTTC
-	15	TRBV4-3	once	TRBJ1-6	CASSQGNTGLSPLHF	TGCGCCAGCAGCCAAGGGAATACAGGGTTATCACCCCTCCACTTT
TRBD1	18	TRBV19	-	TRBJ1-4	CASSPRTGAHATNEKLFF	TGTGCCAGTAGTCCCCGGACAGGGGCCCATGCAACTAATGAAAAACTGTTTTTT
-	15	TRBV15	-	TRBJ1-6	CATSRDVDSNSPHHF	TGTGCCACCAGCAGAGATGTTGATTCTAATTCACCCCACCACTTT
-	16	TRBV5-4	-	TRBJ2-1	CASSLGGVQAPNEQFF	TGTGCCAGCAGCTTGGGGGGGGTACAGGCCCCTAATGAGCAGTTCTTC